This TCR beta chain was retrieved from a study of PD-1 blockade in mismatch repair-deficient tumors. Study overall: Patients had around 11 mismatch repair-deficient cancer types and were previously treated and progressing. Findings and caveats of the study: Tumor-resident clones, often undetectable pretreatment in blood, expanded then contracted after pembrolizumab.

The V and J ends lost 3 bases and 4 bases, in that order; junction bases with no gene match: 13. Germline V gene sequence: CDR1 GTSNPN, CDR2 SVGIG (reference sequence). CDR3 length: 19 amino acids. Repertoires were generated with immunoSEQ multiplex PCR, while TCRdb's copy carries only in-frame clones and drops some. The table lists under 50,000 clones, 77% of them singletons. Remarks on this clone: What it binds is not known.

The chain couples TRBV30 to TRBJ2-2; 14 nucleotides align to TRBD2. This clonotype was obtained from an adult with mismatch repair-deficient cancer. The specimen comprised PBMCs, sampled before pembrolizumab treatment. CDR3 sequence reads: CAWSSPGLAGGGSTGELFF. For the CDR3, the DNA is TGTGCCTGGAGCAGCCCCGGACTAGCGGGAGGTGGTAGCACCGGGGAGCTGTTTTTT.